One T cell receptor (beta chain) is described in this entry. Its specificity is unknown. As every portion of the isolated RNA was reverse transcribed, the sequencing read expressed TCRB transcripts. The table came from immunoSEQ multiplex PCR; TCRdb's copy has only in-frame clones and leaves some out. The profile shows roughly 400,000 clones, about 10% of them singletons. The sample belongs to a study of beta chain features in type 1 diabetes. The study, taken as a whole, reports: Type 1 diabetes patients had fewer VDJ junction insertions and more deletions. Type 1 diabetes patients had TCRB CDR3s that were shorter (moderately but significantly so) in all four CD4+ subsets.

The V gene lost 0 bases and the J gene lost 0 bases, with 12 bases spanning the gap. CDR1 SGHVS and CDR2 FQNEAQ come from the germline V gene. The CDR3 is made up of 17 amino acids. Sequences were obtained from central memory CD4+ T cells from blood. The gene calls are TRBV7-8 and TRBJ1-5, with no clear D. The clonotype comes from a young man with type 1 diabetes. The CDR3 DNA is TGTGCCAGCAGCTTAGCGCCTGATCCCGGTAGCAATCAGCCCCAGCATTTT. Its translation is CASSLAPDPGSNQPQHF.